The clone carrying this TCR beta chain was counted once. The data are from a study of blood T cell repertoires in COVID-19. Background on the study: Specimens from acute and convalescent COVID-19 originated in the United States, Italy and Spain. PBMCs, B-cell-depleted T cells, or T cells were the source of the cDNA or gDNA that made up the material.

In the original processing: Cell counts per sample came from amplifying reference gene primers. The repertoire was sequenced with immunoSEQ multiplex PCR; TCRdb's copy has only in-frame clones and lacks some. V, J and clone size are those of that table, while D and trimming were read from the DNA. The table shows about 110,000 clones, with 80% to 90% occurring only once. The CDR3 has 16 residues. V lost 0 bases to trimming and J lost 6 bases, with 15 bases between them. Germline V gives CDR1 SGHTA, CDR2 FQGTGA. This receptor was taken from a human donor in a cohort sampled during active COVID-19. V usage is TRBV7-3 and J usage is TRBJ2-1; D gene ambiguous. Material for sequencing was peripheral blood. The CDR3 coding sequence is TGTGCCAGCAGCTTAACGTATTCCGGTTGGAGCAATGAGCAGTTCTTC. It is translated as CASSLTYSGWSNEQFF.